This T cell receptor beta chain was identified during a study of metastatic and nonmetastatic thyroid tumors. Across the whole study: Repertoire data that came from the blood and tumor or nodule tissue of malignant and benign thyroid patients were compared. Whole-study findings and limits: Malignant tumors reportedly showed significantly higher TCR beta diversity than benign nodules in both blood and tumor.

Authors' methods: The study took CDR3 differences across clinicopathological groups and made a distant-metastasis classifier for papillary thyroid cancer from them. TCRdb re-analyzed the PCR reads through MiXCR. In this record, the V and J calls reflect TCRdb's handling and not the investigators' own analysis. The data show tens of thousands of clones, 4% to 5% seen once. Treatment of any kind had been given to no patient before thyroid surgery. The CDR3 contains 15 residues. Germline V gene data show CDR1 as SGHNT and CDR2 as YYREEE (reference sequence). V was shortened by 1 base and J by 7 bases, with 14 bases between the two germline ends. This clone was seen many times. Antigen specificity is unknown.

The receptor was derived from a female donor with papillary thyroid cancer or a benign thyroid nodule (not recorded which). Some clones in this sample may be carry-over from other donors' samples. The genes are TRBV5-4 and TRBJ1-4, with D tentatively TRBD1 (6 bases). What was sequenced was blood. CDR3 protein: CASSLSRGSGEKLFF. The CDR3 region has the DNA TGTGCCAGCAGCTTGAGCAGGGGTTCGGGTGAAAAACTGTTTTTT.